The sequence of this T cell receptor beta chain was determined in a study of cytomegalovirus exposure and HLA in healthy donors. Study-wide context: It was reported in a later analysis that the 100 to 150 validation repertoires used the same platform as the roughly 640 first-cohort repertoires.

CDR1 and CDR2 (germline): SGHTA, FQGNSA. The CDR3 is made up of 15 amino acids. The V gene lost 1 base and the J gene lost 7 bases, with 15 bases spanning the gap. Study-wide results and caveats: CMV antigen specificity of a few CMV-associated chains was confirmed in vitro.

In regard to this clone: Its matching antigen is unknown.

The table came from immunoSEQ multiplex PCR; TCRdb's copy has only in-frame clones and leaves some out. The table lists 170,000 or so clones, around 82% of them singletons. The sequence was collected from a woman aged 18 to 35 in good health and CMV-seropositive. The chain employs TRBV7-2 and TRBJ2-3, with D perhaps matching TRBD2 (7 bases). Sequencing was done on a sample of PBMCs. CDR3 amino acids: CASSLVRGAAYTQYF. CDR3 DNA sequence: TGTGCCAGCAGCTTAGTCCGGGGGGCCGCGTATACGCAGTATTTT.